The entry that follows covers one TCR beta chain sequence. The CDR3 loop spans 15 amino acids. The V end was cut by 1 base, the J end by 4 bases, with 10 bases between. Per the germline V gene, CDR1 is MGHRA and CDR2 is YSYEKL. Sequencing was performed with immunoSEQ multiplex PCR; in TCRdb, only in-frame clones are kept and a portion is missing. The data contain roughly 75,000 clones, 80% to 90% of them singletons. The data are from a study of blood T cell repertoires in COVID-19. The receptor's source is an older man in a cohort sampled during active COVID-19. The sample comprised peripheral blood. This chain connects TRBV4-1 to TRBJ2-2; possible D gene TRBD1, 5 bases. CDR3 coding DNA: TGCGCCAGCAGCCAAGCTAGTCAGGGCACCGGGGAGCTGTTTTTT. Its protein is CASSQASQGTGELFF.